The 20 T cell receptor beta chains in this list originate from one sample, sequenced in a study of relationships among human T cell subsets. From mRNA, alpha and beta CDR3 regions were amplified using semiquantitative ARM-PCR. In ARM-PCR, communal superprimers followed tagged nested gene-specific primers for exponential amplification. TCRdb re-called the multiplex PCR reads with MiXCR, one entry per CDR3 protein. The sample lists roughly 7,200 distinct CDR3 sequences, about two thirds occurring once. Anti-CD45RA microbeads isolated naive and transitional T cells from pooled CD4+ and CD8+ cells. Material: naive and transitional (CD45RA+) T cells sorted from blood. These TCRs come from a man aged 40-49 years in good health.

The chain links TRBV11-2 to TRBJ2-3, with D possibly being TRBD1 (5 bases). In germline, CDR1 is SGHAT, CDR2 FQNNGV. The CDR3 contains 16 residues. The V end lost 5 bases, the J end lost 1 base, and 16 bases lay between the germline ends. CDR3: CASSLGLGERTDTQYF. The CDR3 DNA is TGTGCCAGCAGCCTTGGGTTAGGGGAACGCACAGATACGCAGTATTTT.

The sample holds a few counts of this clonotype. The CDR3 loop reads CASSQFATAGGPATNEKLFF. Written as DNA, the CDR3 is TGTGCCAGCAGCCAATTCGCAACCGCAGGGGGACCTGCAACTAATGAAAAACTGTTTTTT. The V gene is TRBV16, the J gene TRBJ1-4, with 7 bases identical to TRBD1. Germline CDR1 reads KGHSY; CDR2 reads FQNENV. This CDR3 is 20 amino acids long. J gave up 0 bases and V 1 base, and 14 bases lay outside the gene matches.

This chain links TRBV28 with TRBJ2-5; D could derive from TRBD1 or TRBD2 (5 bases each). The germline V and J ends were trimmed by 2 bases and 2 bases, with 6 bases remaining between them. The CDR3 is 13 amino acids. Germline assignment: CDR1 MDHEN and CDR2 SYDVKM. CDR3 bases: TGTGCCAGCAGTTTAGGGGGTCAAGAGACCCAGTACTTC. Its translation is CASSLGGQETQYF. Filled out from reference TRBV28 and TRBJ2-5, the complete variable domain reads DVKVTQSSRYLVKRTGEKVFLECVQDMDHENMFWYRQDPGLGLRLIYFSYDVKMKEKGDIPEGYSVSREKKERFSLILESASTNQTSMYLCASSLGGQETQYFGPGTRLLVL.

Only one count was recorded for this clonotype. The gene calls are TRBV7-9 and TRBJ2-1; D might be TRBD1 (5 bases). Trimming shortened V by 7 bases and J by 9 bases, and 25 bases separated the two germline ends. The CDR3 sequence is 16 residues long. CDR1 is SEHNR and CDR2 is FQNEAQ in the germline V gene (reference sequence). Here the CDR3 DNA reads TGTGCCAGCACCACGGGTCCCAGGGCGAGGTTTAGTGAGCAGTTCTTC. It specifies CASTTGPRARFSEQFF.

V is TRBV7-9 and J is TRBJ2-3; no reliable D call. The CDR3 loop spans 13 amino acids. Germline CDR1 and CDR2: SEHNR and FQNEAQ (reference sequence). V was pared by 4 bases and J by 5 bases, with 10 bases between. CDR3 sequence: CASSSPAQDTQYF. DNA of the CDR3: TGTGCCAGCAGCTCCCCCGCCCAAGATACGCAGTATTTT.

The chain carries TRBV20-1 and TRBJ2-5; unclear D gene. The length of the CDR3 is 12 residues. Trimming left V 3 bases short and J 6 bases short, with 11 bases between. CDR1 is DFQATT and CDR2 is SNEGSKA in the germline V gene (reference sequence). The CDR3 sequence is CSARGWWKTQYF. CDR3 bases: TGCAGTGCTAGGGGGTGGTGGAAGACCCAGTACTTC.

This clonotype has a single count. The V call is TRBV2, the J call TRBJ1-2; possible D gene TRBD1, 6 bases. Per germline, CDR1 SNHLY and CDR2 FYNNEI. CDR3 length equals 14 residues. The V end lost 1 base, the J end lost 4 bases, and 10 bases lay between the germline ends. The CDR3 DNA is TGTGCCAGCAGTGAAGGGGGGGCGGTCTATGGCTACACCTTC. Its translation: CASSEGGAVYGYTF.

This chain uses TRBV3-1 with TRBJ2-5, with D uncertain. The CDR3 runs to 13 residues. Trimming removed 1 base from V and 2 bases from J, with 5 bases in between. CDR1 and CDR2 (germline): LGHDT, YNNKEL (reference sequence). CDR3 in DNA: TGTGCCAGCAGCCAAGGTGGACAAGAGACCCAGTACTTC. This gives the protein CASSQGGQETQYF.

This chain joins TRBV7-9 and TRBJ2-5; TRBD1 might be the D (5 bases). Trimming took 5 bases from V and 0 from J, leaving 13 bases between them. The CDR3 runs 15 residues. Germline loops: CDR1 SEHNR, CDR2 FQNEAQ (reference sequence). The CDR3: CASSPVQANQETQYF. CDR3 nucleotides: TGTGCCAGCAGCCCCGTACAGGCAAACCAAGAGACCCAGTACTTC.

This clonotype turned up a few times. The CDR3 sequence is CASSQDPGSGRGGYEQYF. As DNA, the CDR3 is TGCGCCAGCAGCCAAGATCCGGGGAGCGGGAGAGGGGGCTACGAGCAGTACTTC. J is TRBJ2-7 and V is TRBV4-1; 8 bases match TRBD2. The CDR3 runs to 18 residues. J was trimmed by 3 bases and V by 0 bases; bases with no gene match: 13. Germline CDR1 reads MGHRA; CDR2 reads YSYEKL.

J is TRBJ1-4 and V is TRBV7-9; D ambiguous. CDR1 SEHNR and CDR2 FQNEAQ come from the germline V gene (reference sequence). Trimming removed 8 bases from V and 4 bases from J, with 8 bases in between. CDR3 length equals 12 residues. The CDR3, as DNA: TGTGCCAGCGATGATCTTAATGAAAAACTGTTTTTT. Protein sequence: CASDDLNEKLFF.

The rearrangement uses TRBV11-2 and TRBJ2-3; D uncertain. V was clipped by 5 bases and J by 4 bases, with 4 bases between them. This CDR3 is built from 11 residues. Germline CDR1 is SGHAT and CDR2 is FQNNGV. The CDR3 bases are TGTGCCAGCAGCGCTTCAGATACGCAGTATTTT. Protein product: CASSASDTQYF.

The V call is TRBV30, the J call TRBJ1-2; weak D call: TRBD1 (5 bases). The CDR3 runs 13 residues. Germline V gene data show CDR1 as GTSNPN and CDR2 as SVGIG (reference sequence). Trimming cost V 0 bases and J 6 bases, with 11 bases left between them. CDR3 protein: CAWSVQTGDGYTF. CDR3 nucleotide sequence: TGTGCCTGGAGTGTACAAACGGGGGATGGCTACACCTTC.

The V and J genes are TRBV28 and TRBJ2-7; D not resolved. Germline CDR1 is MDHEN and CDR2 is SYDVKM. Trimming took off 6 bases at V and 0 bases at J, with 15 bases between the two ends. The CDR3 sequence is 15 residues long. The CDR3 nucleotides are TGTGCCAGCAGCCCTTCGGCGGAACCCTCCTACGAGCAGTACTTC. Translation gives CASSPSAEPSYEQYF.

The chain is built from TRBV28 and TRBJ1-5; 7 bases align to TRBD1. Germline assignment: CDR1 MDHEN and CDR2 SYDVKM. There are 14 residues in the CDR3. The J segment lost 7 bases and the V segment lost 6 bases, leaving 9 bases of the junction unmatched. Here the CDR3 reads CASRFRQGRQPQHF. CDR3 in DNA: TGTGCCAGCAGATTTCGACAGGGAAGACAGCCCCAGCATTTT.

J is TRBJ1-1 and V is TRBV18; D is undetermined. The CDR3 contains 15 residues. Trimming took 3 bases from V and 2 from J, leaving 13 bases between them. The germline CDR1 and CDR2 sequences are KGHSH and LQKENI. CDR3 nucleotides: TGTGCCAGCTCACCGGTAGTACGGGTTAACACTGAAGCTTTCTTT. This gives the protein CASSPVVRVNTEAFF.

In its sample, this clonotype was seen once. The CDR3: CASTSTSGGKETQYF. In nucleotides, the CDR3 is TGTGCCAGCACCTCGACTAGCGGGGGGAAAGAGACCCAGTACTTC. The chain recombines TRBV6-6 with TRBJ2-5, with 13 nucleotides matching TRBD2. V shed 7 bases and J 3 bases; nucleotides not matched to a gene: 5. Germline V CDR1 and CDR2: MNHNY, SVGAGI (reference sequence). This CDR3 is 15 amino acids long.

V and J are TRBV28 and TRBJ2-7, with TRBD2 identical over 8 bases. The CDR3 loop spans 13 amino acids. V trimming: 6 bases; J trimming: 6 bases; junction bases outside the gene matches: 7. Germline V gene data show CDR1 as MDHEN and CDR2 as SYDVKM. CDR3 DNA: TGTGCCAGCAGCGAAGCGGGAGCCATCGAGCAGTACTTC. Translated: CASSEAGAIEQYF.

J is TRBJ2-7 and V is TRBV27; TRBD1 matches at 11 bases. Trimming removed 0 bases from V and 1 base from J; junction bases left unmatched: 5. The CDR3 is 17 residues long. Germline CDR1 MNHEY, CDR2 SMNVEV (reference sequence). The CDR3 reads CASSLSRTGGASYEQYF. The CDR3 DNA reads TGTGCCAGCAGTTTATCGAGGACAGGGGGCGCATCCTACGAGCAGTACTTC.

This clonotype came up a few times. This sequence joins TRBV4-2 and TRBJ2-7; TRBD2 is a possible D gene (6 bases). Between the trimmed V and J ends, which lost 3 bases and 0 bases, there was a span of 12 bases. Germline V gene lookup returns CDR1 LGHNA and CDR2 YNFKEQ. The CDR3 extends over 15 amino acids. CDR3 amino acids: CASSQDQGGSYEQYF. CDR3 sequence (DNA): TGTGCCAGCAGCCAGGATCAGGGAGGCTCCTACGAGCAGTACTTC.